This TCR beta chain was identified during a study of long-term antiretroviral therapy in people with HIV. PBMC samples from each donor numbered at least one pre-ART and at least two post-ART. Points on this clone: No antigen is known for it.

Study-wide findings and caveats: Compared with controls, HIV repertoires showed narrower CDR3 length ranges. Blood sampling spanned 2004 to 2017, possibly under older ART regimens.

Survey-level resolution applied to immunoSEQ assay v3.0. Profiling relied on immunoSEQ multiplex PCR, and the TCRdb table lists in-frame clones only, not all of them. The sample has about 41,000 clones; 94% are singletons. Trimming took off 6 bases at V and 4 bases at J, with 10 bases between the two ends. There are 13 residues in the CDR3. The germline CDR1 and CDR2 sequences are MNHEY and SVGAGI. The sequenced sample was unsorted PBMCs, obtained roughly 9.5 years after starting antiretroviral therapy. This chain joins TRBV6-5 and TRBJ1-5; tentative D call: TRBD1 (6 bases). The TCR originated in a man younger than 40 with HIV. The CDR3: CASRMDSNQPQHF. CDR3 coding DNA: TGTGCCAGCAGGATGGACAGTAATCAGCCCCAGCATTTT.